A selection of T cell receptor beta chains follows, all from one sample in a study of blood T cell repertoires in COVID-19. The assay was immunoSEQ multiplex PCR, and TCRdb's table has in-frame clones only and misses some. The sample lists approximately 330,000 clones, roughly 89% occurring once. Sample: peripheral blood. The source is a young man with COVID-19, enrolled during active disease. CDR3s include the opening cysteine and the closing phenylalanine or tryptophan. The D gene is left open where the match is weak. A clone size is listed for some rows: how often the clone was seen (once, few, many), or a class if it is expanded.

TRBJ1-2	TRBD1	TRBV3-1/TRBV3-2	NA	CASSQAGTGVGYTF	TGTGCCAGCAGCCAGGCCGGGACAGGGGTTGGCTACACCTTC
TRBJ2-3	TRBD2	TRBV2	NA	CASTSLLAGGVQYF	TGTGCCAGCACTTCCCTGCTAGCGGGAGGAGTGCAGTATTTT
TRBJ2-1	NA	TRBV5-4	once	CASSLRGSSYNEQFF	TGTGCCAGCAGCTTGCGGGGAAGCTCCTACAATGAGCAGTTCTTC
TRBJ2-3	NA	TRBV28	NA	CASSLGAPGRAQYF	TGTGCCAGCAGTTTAGGGGCCCCAGGAAGGGCGCAGTATTTT
TRBJ1-5	TRBD1	TRBV12-3/TRBV12-4	NA	CASSSDRGRPQHF	TGTGCCAGCAGCTCAGACAGGGGTCGGCCCCAGCATTTT
TRBJ1-1	TRBD1	TRBV28	NA	CASSSSGQATAFF	TGTGCCAGCAGTTCATCGGGACAGGCCACAGCTTTCTTT
TRBJ2-3	TRBD1	TRBV5-1	few	CASSRGQASGADTQYF	TGCGCCAGCAGCCGAGGACAGGCCTCAGGCGCAGATACGCAGTATTTT
TRBJ2-5	TRBD1	TRBV27	NA	CASSPRPTGGVGETQYF	TGTGCCAGCAGCCCTAGACCGACAGGGGGAGTAGGAGAGACCCAGTACTTC
TRBJ2-3	TRBD2	TRBV27	NA	CASGPSGLAASTDTQYF	TGTGCCAGCGGCCCAAGCGGTCTAGCGGCTAGCACAGATACGCAGTATTTT
TRBJ2-7	NA	TRBV6-5	NA	CASSYPGGYEQYF	TGTGCCAGCAGTTACCCCGGGGGATACGAGCAGTACTTC
TRBJ2-5	TRBD2	TRBV15	NA	CATSRALAGQETQYF	TGTGCCACCAGCAGAGCCCTAGCGGGACAAGAGACCCAGTACTTC
TRBJ1-2	NA	TRBV7-2	NA	CASSPSGTLYGYTF	TGTGCCAGCAGCCCGTCCGGGACACTTTATGGCTACACCTTC
TRBJ1-5	NA	TRBV19	NA	CASSIVYLRGNQPQHF	TGTGCCAGTAGTATCGTATATCTCCGGGGCAATCAGCCCCAGCATTTT
TRBJ2-1	NA	TRBV4-2	NA	CASSSLMGPFYNEQFF	TGTGCCAGCAGTTCCCTAATGGGCCCCTTCTACAATGAGCAGTTCTTC
TRBJ1-2	NA	TRBV7-9	NA	CASSLWSTSNYGYTF	TGTGCCAGCAGTCTATGGAGCACGTCTAACTATGGCTACACCTTC
TRBJ1-2	TRBD1	TRBV2	once	CASSGEGQGMDYGYTF	TGTGCCAGCAGTGGAGAGGGACAGGGGATGGACTATGGCTACACCTTC